Described below is a single T cell receptor beta chain sequence and its context. Its antigen is as yet unknown. Peripheral blood came from all dose cohorts at three timepoints. V was cut by 4 bases and J by 0 bases, with 12 bases left in between. This CDR3 region has 15 residues. In germline, CDR1 is SGHNT, CDR2 YYREEE (reference sequence). The sample belongs to a study of OX40 agonist ivuxolimab in advanced cancers. Findings and caveats of the study: Among the nonresponders, some also had low normalized T-cell clonal expansion.

Profiled with immunoSEQ multiplex PCR; TCRdb holds only in-frame clones, not every one. Of 25,000 to 30,000 clones listed, roughly four fifths are singletons. The rearrangement uses TRBV5-4 and TRBJ2-3; no clear D. The specimen was CD4+ or CD8+ T cells sorted from blood, collected in a trial of the OX40 agonist ivuxolimab. The sequence derives from an adult with an advanced solid tumor such as melanoma, head and neck, liver or kidney cancer. The CDR3, as DNA: TGTGCCAGCAGCCCCATAGAGACTAGCACAGATACGCAGTATTTT. It codes for CASSPIETSTDTQYF.